The 4 T cell receptor beta chains in this list originate from one sample, sequenced in a study of Graves' ophthalmopathy and Graves' hyperthyroidism. Amplification of TCR beta CDR3 regions used RNA transcripts. The first-round RT-PCR employed HTBI primers together with the Qiagen OneStep RT-PCR kit. A multiplex PCR was then performed as the second round. TCRdb re-analysed the multiplex PCR reads in MiXCR, keeping a single row per CDR3 protein. The profile shows some 160,000 distinct CDR3 sequences, approximately 40% of them singletons. Sequenced sample: peripheral blood. These receptors were obtained from a man between 25 and 39 years old with Graves' ophthalmopathy.

The table lists this clonotype with a few counts. The chain is built from TRBV19 and TRBJ2-5; the D is unclear. The CDR3 is 15 amino acids. In germline, CDR1 is LNHDA, CDR2 SQIVND (reference sequence). V was cut by 3 bases and J by 1 base, with 12 bases left in between. CDR3 nucleotides: TGTGCCAGTAGTATGGGGTCCGACCGCCAAGAGACCCAGTACTTC. Its protein is CASSMGSDRQETQYF.

This clonotype was observed many times. This chain joins TRBV19 and TRBJ1-1; TRBD1 aligns across 7 bases. The CDR3 totals 17 residues. V dropped 1 base and J dropped 1; count of bases not matched to a gene: 9. Germline lookup yields CDR1 LNHDA and CDR2 SQIVND (reference sequence). CDR3 DNA: TGTGCCAGTAGTATAGTACGGGGGGGACAGACGAACACTGAAGCTTTCTTT. It yields the protein CASSIVRGGQTNTEAFF.

The V gene is TRBV28, the J gene TRBJ1-2; 7 bases are shared with TRBD1. The CDR3 contains 14 residues. The germline CDR1 and CDR2 sequences are MDHEN and SYDVKM. V shed 8 bases and J 8 bases; nucleotides not matched to a gene: 14. The CDR3 region is CASSDGGGARGYTF. Written as DNA, the CDR3 is TGTGCCAGCTCGGATGGAGGGGGCGCTCGCGGCTACACCTTC.

The V call is TRBV6-5, the J call TRBJ2-7, with no clear D. The ends were cut back, 2 bases at V and 3 bases at J, with 11 bases in the middle. In germline, CDR1 is MNHEY, CDR2 SVGAGI. CDR3 length equals 14 residues. The CDR3 region is CASSYRQERYEQYF. Written as DNA, the CDR3 is TGTGCCAGCAGTTACCGGCAGGAGCGCTACGAGCAGTACTTC.